Listed below are T cell receptor beta chains from one sample, sequenced in a study of T cell responses to AZD1222 COVID-19 vaccine. Measured with immunoSEQ multiplex PCR; TCRdb has only the in-frame clones, and not every one. This sample has more than 95,000 clones, with 80% to 90% found just once. Sample: peripheral blood, taken on day 0 of AZD1222 vaccination. The receptors stem from an adult in good health. Both conserved end residues are part of each CDR3. D genes are given only for firm matches. Rows may omit the clone size; those that give it use once, few, many or a size class.

abundance | j_gene | v_gene | d_gene | CDR3aa | CDR3nt
. | TRBJ1-2 | TRBV5-4 | TRBD1 | CASSSPTGSVYGYTF | TGTGCCAGCAGTTCCCCGACAGGGAGCGTCTATGGCTACACCTTC
. | TRBJ2-7 | TRBV15 | . | CATSRDGYEQYF | TGTGCCACCAGCAGAGACGGATACGAGCAGTACTTC
. | TRBJ2-1 | TRBV29-1 | TRBD1 | CSVEDFRQGYEQFF | TGCAGCGTTGAAGATTTCCGACAGGGGTATGAGCAGTTCTTC
. | TRBJ2-4 | TRBV18 | . | CASSPGDRIQYF | TGTGCCAGCTCACCAGGGGATAGGATTCAGTACTTC
. | TRBJ2-2 | TRBV6-2/TRBV6-3 | . | CASSYSFTGELFF | TGTGCCAGCAGTTACTCCTTTACCGGGGAGCTGTTTTTT
. | TRBJ2-1 | TRBV11-3 | . | CASSLGLRTTDEQFF | TGTGCCAGCAGCTTAGGCCTCCGGACCACCGATGAGCAGTTCTTC
. | TRBJ1-2 | TRBV28 | . | CASSPDRKNYGYTF | TGTGCCAGCAGTCCAGACAGAAAAAACTATGGCTACACCTTC
once | TRBJ1-4 | TRBV7-6 | TRBD1 | CASSPREGGLGEKLFF | TGTGCCAGCAGCCCACGAGAAGGGGGCTTGGGCGAAAAACTGTTTTTT
. | TRBJ2-7 | TRBV7-2 | . | CASSLVRLGSYEQYF | TGTGCCAGCAGCTTAGTACGTTTGGGGAGCTACGAGCAGTACTTC
few | TRBJ2-7 | TRBV4-2 | TRBD1 | CASSQDDRAYEQYF | TGTGCCAGCAGCCAAGACGACAGGGCCTACGAGCAGTACTTC
. | TRBJ2-7 | TRBV18 | . | CASSGRDRRIYSYEQYF | TGTGCCAGCTCAGGGCGAGACAGGCGGATCTACTCCTACGAGCAGTACTTC
. | TRBJ1-2 | TRBV3-1/TRBV3-2 | . | CASSHRDIHRYGYTF | TGTGCCAGCAGCCACCGGGACATACATCGCTATGGCTACACCTTC
few | TRBJ2-2 | TRBV11-2 | . | CASSSRRDANTGELFF | TGTGCCAGCAGCTCCCGGAGGGATGCGAACACCGGGGAGCTGTTTTTT
. | TRBJ2-7 | TRBV7-2 | . | CASSLAGTLGGEQYF | TGTGCCAGCAGCTTAGCCGGGACCCTAGGAGGGGAGCAGTACTTC
. | TRBJ1-1 | TRBV20-1 | . | CSASRQRNTEAFF | TGCAGTGCCAGTCGACAGAGGAACACTGAAGCTTTCTTT
. | TRBJ2-5 | TRBV18 | . | CASSPGETQYF | TGTGCCAGCTCACCTGGAGAGACCCAGTACTTC
once | TRBJ2-7 | TRBV6-2/TRBV6-3 | TRBD2 | CASSYNPRLAGSYEQYF | TGTGCCAGCAGTTACAACCCCCGACTAGCGGGATCCTACGAGCAGTACTTC
. | TRBJ1-1 | TRBV19 | . | CASRGPNTEAFF | TGTGCCAGTAGGGGCCCTAACACTGAAGCTTTCTTT
. | TRBJ1-5 | TRBV24-1 | . | CATSDPRDAYSNQPQHF | TGTGCCACCAGTGACCCCAGGGACGCGTATAGCAATCAGCCCCAGCATTTT
. | TRBJ1-1 | TRBV19 | . | CASSMSGLSTEAFF | TGTGCCAGTAGTATGTCCGGCTTGAGCACTGAAGCTTTCTTT
. | TRBJ2-1 | TRBV12-5 | . | CASGPGLPHRNEQFF | TGTGCTAGTGGTCCGGGACTTCCCCATCGGAATGAGCAGTTCTTC
. | TRBJ1-2 | TRBV23-1 | . | CASRVGGRHPYGYTF | TGCGCCAGCCGCGTCGGGGGCCGTCACCCTTATGGCTACACCTTC
. | TRBJ1-3 | TRBV9 | . | CASSDGGGGLSGNTIYF | TGTGCCAGCAGCGATGGGGGCGGCGGACTCTCTGGAAACACCATATATTTT
. | TRBJ1-5 | TRBV19 | TRBD1 | CASTGTGSNQPQHF | TGTGCCAGTACCGGGACAGGGAGCAATCAGCCCCAGCATTTT
. | TRBJ1-2 | TRBV5-1 | . | CASRPRVPDGYTF | TGCGCCAGCAGACCCCGGGTCCCCGATGGCTACACCTTC
. | TRBJ2-2 | TRBV28 | . | CASSPQSLNTGELFF | TGTGCCAGCAGTCCACAGTCCTTGAACACCGGGGAGCTGTTTTTT
. | TRBJ2-5 | TRBV5-4 | . | CASSPGGTGPTLGETQYF | TGTGCCAGCAGCCCTGGCGGTACGGGACCCACCCTCGGAGAGACCCAGTACTTC
. | TRBJ1-1 | TRBV4-2 | TRBD1 | CASSQESGGFEAFF | TGTGCCAGCAGCCAAGAGTCAGGGGGTTTTGAAGCTTTCTTT
. | TRBJ1-1 | TRBV6-2/TRBV6-3 | . | CASSLTMKRTEAFF | TGTGCCAGCAGTTTGACAATGAAGAGGACTGAAGCTTTCTTT
. | TRBJ2-7 | TRBV7-2 | TRBD1 | CASSRDRGRYEQYF | TGTGCCAGCAGTCGAGACAGGGGGAGGTACGAGCAGTACTTC
. | TRBJ1-1 | TRBV6-5 | . | CASSLDGYTEAFF | TGTGCCAGCAGCCTCGATGGATACACTGAAGCTTTCTTT
. | TRBJ1-5 | TRBV28 | . | CASSLREPQHF | TGTGCCAGCAGTTTAAGGGAACCCCAGCATTTT
. | TRBJ1-4 | TRBV15 | . | CATSRGGNEKLFF | TGTGCCACCAGCAGAGGAGGGAATGAAAAACTGTTTTTT
. | TRBJ2-2 | TRBV11-2 | TRBD1 | CASSGAVGTGGTGELFF | TGTGCCAGCAGTGGGGCGGTCGGGACAGGGGGCACCGGGGAGCTGTTTTTT
. | TRBJ2-5 | TRBV7-2 | . | CASSSGLFQETQYF | TGTGCCAGCAGCTCAGGACTCTTCCAAGAGACCCAGTACTTC
. | TRBJ2-7 | TRBV6-5 | TRBD2 | CASSPLAGDDYEQYF | TGTGCCAGCAGCCCACTAGCGGGGGATGATTACGAGCAGTACTTC
. | TRBJ1-4 | TRBV11-2 | TRBD1 | CASSHRRGRSNEKLFF | TGTGCCAGCAGCCATCGCAGGGGGCGGTCTAATGAAAAACTGTTTTTT
. | TRBJ2-1 | TRBV11-1 | TRBD2 | CASSFSAGGGNEQFF | TGTGCCAGCAGCTTCTCGGCGGGAGGAGGCAATGAGCAGTTCTTC
. | TRBJ2-7 | TRBV7-9 | TRBD2 | CASGLAGPYEQYF | TGTGCCAGCGGCCTAGCGGGTCCCTACGAGCAGTACTTC
. | TRBJ2-5 | TRBV5-1 | . | CASSSRGTIQETQYF | TGCGCCAGCAGCTCGAGGGGAACTATCCAAGAGACCCAGTACTTC
. | TRBJ1-2 | TRBV4-1 | . | CASTLGVDPNYGYTF | TGCGCCAGCACTCTAGGGGTCGACCCCAACTATGGCTACACCTTC
once | TRBJ1-1 | TRBV7-3 | . | CASSSHGGRYTEAFF | TGTGCCAGCAGCTCACACGGGGGGAGGTACACTGAAGCTTTCTTT
. | TRBJ2-7 | TRBV2 | TRBD2 | CATQRERYEQYF | TGTGCCACTCAGCGGGAAAGGTACGAGCAGTACTTC
many | TRBJ1-1 | TRBV4-2 | . | CASSQEAALNTEAFF | TGTGCCAGCAGCCAAGAGGCAGCCTTGAACACTGAAGCTTTCTTT
. | TRBJ2-5 | TRBV10-3 | TRBD2 | CAISPGGTETQYF | TGTGCCATCAGCCCGGGGGGGACTGAGACCCAGTACTTC
few | TRBJ2-7 | TRBV2 | TRBD2 | CASRRSGTSGAYEQYF | TGTGCCAGCAGACGAAGTGGGACTAGCGGGGCCTACGAGCAGTACTTC
few | TRBJ1-1 | TRBV7-9 | TRBD1 | CASTLGQLNTEAFF | TGTGCCAGCACCCTGGGACAGTTGAACACTGAAGCTTTCTTT
. | TRBJ1-6 | TRBV21-1 | . | CASSKFCLIYPLHF | TGTGCCAGCAGCAAATTCTGCTTGATCTATCCCCTCCACTTT
. | TRBJ2-3 | TRBV28 | . | CASSFSSTDTQYF | TGTGCCAGCAGTTTTTCGAGCACAGATACGCAGTATTTT
. | TRBJ1-6 | TRBV2 | TRBD1 | CAINSGGIRSPLHF | TGTGCCATCAACTCAGGGGGGATTAGATCACCCCTCCACTTT
. | TRBJ2-1 | TRBV5-1 | . | CASSLGGRDNEQFF | TGCGCCAGCAGCTTGGGGGGCAGGGACAATGAGCAGTTCTTC
few | TRBJ1-5 | TRBV2 | . | CASSERQLSNQPQHF | TGTGCCAGCAGTGAGCGCCAGCTTAGCAATCAGCCCCAGCATTTT
. | TRBJ1-5 | TRBV29-1 | . | CSVAESGNQPQHF | TGCAGCGTAGCGGAGTCGGGCAATCAGCCCCAGCATTTT
. | TRBJ1-2 | TRBV18 | TRBD1 | CASSLGTGARYGYTF | TGTGCCAGCTCACTTGGGACAGGAGCTCGCTATGGCTACACCTTC
. | TRBJ1-6 | TRBV28 | . | CASSIRRNNSPLHF | TGTGCCAGCAGTATACGACGGAATAATTCACCCCTCCACTTT